This T cell receptor (beta chain) was captured in a study of CD8 T cells in Susac syndrome. Controls were age- and sex-matched healthy donors. Purification of the CD8+ and CD4+ T cells relied on negative isolation, and TEMRA cells underwent FACS enrichment. An amount of RNA that ranged from roughly 0.5 to 1 ug was reverse transcribed with random hexamers. One entry per CDR3 protein results from TCRdb running MiXCR on the immunoSEQ multiplex PCR reads. In the table there are roughly 80,000 distinct CDR3 sequences, roughly 93% of which are singletons. Per germline, CDR1 SGHDT and CDR2 YYEEEE. The CDR3 runs to 12 residues. V was clipped by 6 bases and J by 11 bases, with 17 bases between them.

This sequence joins TRBV5-6 and TRBJ1-1; tentative D call: TRBD1 (5 bases). The sequencing input was CD8+ T cells from PBMCs. The clonotype originates from a human donor in good health. DNA for the CDR3: TGTGCCAGCACCGCCGGGGGACCCGGGGCTTTCTTT. Amino acid sequence: CASTAGGPGAFF.